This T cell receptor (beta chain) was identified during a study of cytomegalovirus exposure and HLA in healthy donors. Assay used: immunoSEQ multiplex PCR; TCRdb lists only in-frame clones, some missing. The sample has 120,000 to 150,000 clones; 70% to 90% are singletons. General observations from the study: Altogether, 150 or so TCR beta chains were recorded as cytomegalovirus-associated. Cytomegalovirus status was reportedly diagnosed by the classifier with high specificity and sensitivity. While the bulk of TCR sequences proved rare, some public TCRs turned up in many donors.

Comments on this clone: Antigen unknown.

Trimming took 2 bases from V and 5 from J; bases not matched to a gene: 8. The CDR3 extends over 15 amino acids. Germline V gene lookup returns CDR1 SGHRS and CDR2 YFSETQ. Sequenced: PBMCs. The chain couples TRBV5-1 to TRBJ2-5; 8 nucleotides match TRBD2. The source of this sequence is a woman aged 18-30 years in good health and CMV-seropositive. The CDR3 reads CASSFGSGGGETQYF. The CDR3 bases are TGCGCCAGCAGCTTCGGAAGCGGGGGCGGGGAGACCCAGTACTTC.